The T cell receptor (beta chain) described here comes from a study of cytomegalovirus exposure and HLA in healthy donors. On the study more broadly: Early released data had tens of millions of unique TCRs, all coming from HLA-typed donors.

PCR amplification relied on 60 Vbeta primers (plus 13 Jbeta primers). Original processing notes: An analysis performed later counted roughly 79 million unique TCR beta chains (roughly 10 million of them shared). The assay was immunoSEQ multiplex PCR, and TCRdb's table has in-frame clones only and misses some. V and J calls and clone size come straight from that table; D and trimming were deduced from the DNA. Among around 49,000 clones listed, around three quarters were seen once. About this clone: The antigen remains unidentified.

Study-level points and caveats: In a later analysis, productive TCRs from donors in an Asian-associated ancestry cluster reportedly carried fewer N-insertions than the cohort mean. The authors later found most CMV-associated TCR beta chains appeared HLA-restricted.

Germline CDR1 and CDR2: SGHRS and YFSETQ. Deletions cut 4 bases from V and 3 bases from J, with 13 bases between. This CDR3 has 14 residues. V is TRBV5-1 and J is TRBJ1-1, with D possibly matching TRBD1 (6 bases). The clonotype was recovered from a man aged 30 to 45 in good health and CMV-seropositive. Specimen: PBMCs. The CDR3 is CASSVGGRDTEAFF. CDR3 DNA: TGCGCCAGCAGCGTAGGGGGTAGGGACACTGAAGCTTTCTTT.